Below, one TCR beta chain is given with its context. These data belong to a study of tumor-infiltrating lymphocytes in primary liver carcinoma. In the study overall: Patients underwent resection of primary liver carcinoma. The study obtained roughly 3.5 to 7.5 million productive TCRbeta reads per sample, similar across tissue types.

Germline values: CDR1 SGHDN, CDR2 FVKESK. This CDR3 spans 14 amino acids. The V gene lost 1 base and the J gene lost 6 bases, with 12 bases spanning the gap. A primer in the constant region served to generate TCR beta cDNA from roughly 450 ng of total RNA. Researchers made the TCR beta libraries by running three nested multiplex PCR rounds with slightly modified ARM-PCR. For 10 cycles apiece, the opening two PCR rounds ran with TRBV1-TRBV30 forward primers and a C-beta reverse primer. From the multiplex PCR reads, TCRdb called clonotypes with MiXCR, one entry per CDR3 protein. This sample carries about 350,000 distinct CDR3 sequences, about 61% of them seen once, and the ten largest clones take approximately 5.9%. Unsorted whole blood supplied the RNA, and germline DNA was extracted too.

The receptor's source is a man aged 40-55 years with primary liver carcinoma and hepatitis B virus infection. The sample was peripheral blood. The V call is TRBV14, the J call TRBJ1-2; D not resolved. DNA of the CDR3: TGTGCCAGCAGCCAAGTGGATGCAGTGGATGGCTACACCTTC. As protein: CASSQVDAVDGYTF.